This T cell receptor (beta chain) was sequenced for a study of shared clonotypes between healthy human individuals. General observations from the study: Sharing of clonotypes among donors was expected to vary with sequencing depth.

V was pared by 6 bases and J by 2 bases, with 12 bases of the junction left unmatched. CDR1 and CDR2 (germline): SNHLY, FYNNEI. The CDR3 contains 17 residues. Concerning this clone itself: Antigen unknown.

Every subset's genomic DNA went evenly onto several immunoSEQ plates. Sequenced by immunoSEQ multiplex PCR; TCRdb stores in-frame clones only, minus some. Among fewer than 600,000 clones listed, roughly 79% were seen once. This receptor was taken from a woman aged 40 to 50 in good health. Some clones in this sample may be carry-over from other donors' samples. The V gene is TRBV2, the J gene TRBJ2-3; 9 bases fit TRBD2. Sequences were obtained from PBMCs. CDR3 sequence: CASRAKRASGTTDTQYF. CDR3 coding DNA: TGTGCCAGCAGAGCCAAGAGGGCTAGCGGGACCACAGATACGCAGTATTTT.